This T cell receptor (beta chain) was captured by sequencing in a study of control samples from healthy donors and cancer patients. Only in-frame clones appear in the TCRdb table, and some are missing; sequencing was by immunoSEQ multiplex PCR. The sample has roughly 100,000 clones; about four fifths are singletons. The germline V gene has CDR1 LGHDT and CDR2 YNNKEL (reference sequence). The CDR3 totals 19 residues. Trimming at V came to 2 bases and at J to 3 bases, leaving 13 bases not matched to a gene. Sequenced input: blood. The V call is TRBV3-1 (or the pseudogene TRBV3-2), the J call TRBJ2-4; 10 bases are shared with TRBD1. This TCR came from a woman aged 50 to 60 in good health. CDR3 region: CASSQPDLGQGFVKNIQYF. DNA of the CDR3: TGTGCCAGCAGCCAACCCGACCTGGGACAGGGGTTCGTCAAAAACATTCAGTACTTC.